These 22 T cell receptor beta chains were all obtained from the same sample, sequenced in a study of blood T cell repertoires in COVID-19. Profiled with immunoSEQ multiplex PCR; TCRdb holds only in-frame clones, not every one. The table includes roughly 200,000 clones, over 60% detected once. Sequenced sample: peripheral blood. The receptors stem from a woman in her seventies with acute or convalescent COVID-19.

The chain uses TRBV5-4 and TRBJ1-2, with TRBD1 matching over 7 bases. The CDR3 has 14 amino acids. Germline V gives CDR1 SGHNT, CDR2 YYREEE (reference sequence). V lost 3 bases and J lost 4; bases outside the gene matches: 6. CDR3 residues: CASSSRDSRYGYTF. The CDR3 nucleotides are TGTGCCAGCAGCTCGCGGGACAGTCGCTATGGCTACACCTTC.

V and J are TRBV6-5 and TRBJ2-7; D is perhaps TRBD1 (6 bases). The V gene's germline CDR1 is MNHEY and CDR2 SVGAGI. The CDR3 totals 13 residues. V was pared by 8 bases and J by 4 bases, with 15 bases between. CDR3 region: CASLENRDYEQYF. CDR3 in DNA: TGTGCCAGCCTGGAAAACAGGGATTACGAGCAGTACTTC.

The CDR3 here is CSASLQAKNTEAFF. Here the CDR3 DNA reads TGCAGTGCTAGTCTCCAGGCAAAGAACACTGAAGCTTTCTTT. The chain combines TRBV20-1 with TRBJ1-1; D gene ambiguous. The length of the CDR3 is 14 residues. Trimming stripped 3 bases from V and 1 base from J, with 12 bases between. Germline values: CDR1 DFQATT, CDR2 SNEGSKA (reference sequence).

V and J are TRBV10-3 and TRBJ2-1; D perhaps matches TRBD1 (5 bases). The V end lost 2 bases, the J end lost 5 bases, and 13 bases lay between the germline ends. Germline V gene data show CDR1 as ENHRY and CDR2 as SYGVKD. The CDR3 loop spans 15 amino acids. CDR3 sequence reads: CAISEQGNVDNEQFF. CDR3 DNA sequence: TGTGCCATCAGTGAGCAGGGTAATGTTGACAATGAGCAGTTCTTC.

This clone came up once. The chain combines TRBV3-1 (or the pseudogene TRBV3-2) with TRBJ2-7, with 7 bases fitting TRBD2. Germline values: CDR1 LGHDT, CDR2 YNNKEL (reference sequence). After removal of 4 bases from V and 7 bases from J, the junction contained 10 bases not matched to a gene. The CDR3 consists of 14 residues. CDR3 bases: TGTGCCAGCAGCCGAGGGACTATCCCTGAGGAGCAGTACTTC. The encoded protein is CASSRGTIPEEQYF.

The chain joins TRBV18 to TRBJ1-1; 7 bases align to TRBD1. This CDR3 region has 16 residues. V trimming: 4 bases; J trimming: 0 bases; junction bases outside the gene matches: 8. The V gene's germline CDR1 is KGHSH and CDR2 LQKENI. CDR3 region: CASSRSTGVMNTEAFF. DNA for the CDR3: TGTGCCAGCTCACGGAGCACAGGGGTTATGAACACTGAAGCTTTCTTT.

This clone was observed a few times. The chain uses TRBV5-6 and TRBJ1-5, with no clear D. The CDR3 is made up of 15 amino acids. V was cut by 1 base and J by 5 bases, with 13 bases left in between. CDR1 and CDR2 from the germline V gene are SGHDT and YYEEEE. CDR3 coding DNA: TGTGCCAGCAGCTTGAAATGGAGGGTGGATCAGCCCCAGCATTTT. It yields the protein CASSLKWRVDQPQHF.

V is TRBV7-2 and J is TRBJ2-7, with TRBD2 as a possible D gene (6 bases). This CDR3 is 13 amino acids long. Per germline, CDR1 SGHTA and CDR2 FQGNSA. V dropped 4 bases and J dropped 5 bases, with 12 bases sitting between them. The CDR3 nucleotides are TGTGCCAGCAGCTCCGGGACTGGGAACGAGCAGTACTTC. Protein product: CASSSGTGNEQYF.

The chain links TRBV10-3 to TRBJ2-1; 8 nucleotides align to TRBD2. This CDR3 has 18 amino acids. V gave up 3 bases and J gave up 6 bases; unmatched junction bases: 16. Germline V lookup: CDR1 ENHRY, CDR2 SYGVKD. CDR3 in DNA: TGTGCCATCAGTGAATTAAACGATGGTAGCGGGACCCCCAATGAGCAGTTCTTC. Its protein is CAISELNDGSGTPNEQFF.

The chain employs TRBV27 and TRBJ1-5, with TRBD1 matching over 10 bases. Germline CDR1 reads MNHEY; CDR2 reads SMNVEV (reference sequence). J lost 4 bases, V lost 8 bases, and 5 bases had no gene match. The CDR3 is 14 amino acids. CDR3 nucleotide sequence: TGTGCCAGCCATAGACAGGGGGCGAATCAGCCCCAGCATTTT. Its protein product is CASHRQGANQPQHF.

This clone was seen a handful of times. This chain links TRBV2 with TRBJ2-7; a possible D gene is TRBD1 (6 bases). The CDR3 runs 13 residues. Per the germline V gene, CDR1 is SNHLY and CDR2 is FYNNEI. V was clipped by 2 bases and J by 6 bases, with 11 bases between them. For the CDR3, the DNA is TGTGCCAGCAGTGAAAACTCCAGGGGCGAGCAGTACTTC. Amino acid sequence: CASSENSRGEQYF. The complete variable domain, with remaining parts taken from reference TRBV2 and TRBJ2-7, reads EPEVTQTPSHQVTQMGQEVILRCVPISNHLYFYWYRQILGQKVEFLVSFYNNEISEKSEIFDDQFSVERPDGSNFTLKIRSTKLEDSAMYFCASSENSRGEQYFGPGTRLTVT.

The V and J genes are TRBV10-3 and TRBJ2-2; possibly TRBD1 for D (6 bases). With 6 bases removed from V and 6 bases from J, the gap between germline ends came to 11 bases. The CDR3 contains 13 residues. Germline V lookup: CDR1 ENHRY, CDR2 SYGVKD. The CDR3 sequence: CAISQQGPGELFF. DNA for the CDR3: TGTGCCATCAGCCAACAGGGACCCGGGGAGCTGTTTTTT.

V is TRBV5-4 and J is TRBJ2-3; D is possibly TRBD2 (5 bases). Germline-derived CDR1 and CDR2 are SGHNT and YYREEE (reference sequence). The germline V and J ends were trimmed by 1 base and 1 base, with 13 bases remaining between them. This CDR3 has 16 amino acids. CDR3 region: CASSLRLASGTDTQYF. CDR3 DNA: TGTGCCAGCAGCTTGCGTCTAGCCTCGGGCACAGATACGCAGTATTTT. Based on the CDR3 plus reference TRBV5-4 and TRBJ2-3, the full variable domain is ETGVTQSPTHLIKTRGQQVTLRCSSQSGHNTVSWYQQALGQGPQFIFQYYREEENGRGNFPPRFSGLQFPNYSSELNVNALELDDSALYLCASSLRLASGTDTQYFGPGTRLTVL.

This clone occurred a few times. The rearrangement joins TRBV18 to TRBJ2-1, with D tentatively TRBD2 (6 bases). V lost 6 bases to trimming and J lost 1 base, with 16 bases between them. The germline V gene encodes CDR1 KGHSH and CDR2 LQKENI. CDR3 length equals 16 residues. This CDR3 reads CASSPRRTTSYNEQFF. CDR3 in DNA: TGTGCCAGCTCGCCTAGGAGGACTACGTCCTACAATGAGCAGTTCTTC.

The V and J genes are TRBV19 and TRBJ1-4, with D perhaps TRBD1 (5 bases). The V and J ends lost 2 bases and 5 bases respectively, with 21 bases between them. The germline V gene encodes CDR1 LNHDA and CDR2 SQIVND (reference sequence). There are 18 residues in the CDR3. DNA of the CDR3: TGTGCCAGTAGTATATTAACTTTCGGAGGAGGGGACAATGAAAAACTGTTTTTT. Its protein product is CASSILTFGGGDNEKLFF.

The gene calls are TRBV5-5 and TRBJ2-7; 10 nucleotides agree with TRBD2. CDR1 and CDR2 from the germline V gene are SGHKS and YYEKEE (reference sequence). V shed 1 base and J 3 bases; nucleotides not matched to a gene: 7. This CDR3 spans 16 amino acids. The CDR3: CASSLSSGRTIYEQYF. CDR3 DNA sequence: TGTGCCAGCAGCTTGTCTAGCGGGAGAACCATCTACGAGCAGTACTTC.

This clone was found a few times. The CDR3 region has the DNA TGTGCCACCAGCAGGGACAGGGTTAATGAAAAACTGTTTTTT. Protein product: CATSRDRVNEKLFF. The rearrangement joins TRBV15 to TRBJ1-4; the match to TRBD1 covers 8 bases. CDR3 length: 14 amino acids. Germline CDR1 reads LNHNV; CDR2 reads YYDKDF (reference sequence). Trimming took 3 bases from V and 4 from J; bases not matched to a gene: 1.

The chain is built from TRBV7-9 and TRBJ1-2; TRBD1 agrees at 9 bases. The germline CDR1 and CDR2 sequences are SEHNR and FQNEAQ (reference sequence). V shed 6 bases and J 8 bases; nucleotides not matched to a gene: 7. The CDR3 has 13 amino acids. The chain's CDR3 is CASSEDRGGGYTF. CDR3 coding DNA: TGTGCCAGCAGTGAGGACAGGGGAGGGGGCTACACCTTC.

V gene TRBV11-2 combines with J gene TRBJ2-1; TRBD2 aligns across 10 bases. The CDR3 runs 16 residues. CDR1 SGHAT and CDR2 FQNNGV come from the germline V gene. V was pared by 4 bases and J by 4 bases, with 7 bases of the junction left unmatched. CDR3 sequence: CASSSLLAGKYNEQFF. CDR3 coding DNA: TGTGCCAGCAGCTCTTTACTAGCGGGAAAGTACAATGAGCAGTTCTTC.

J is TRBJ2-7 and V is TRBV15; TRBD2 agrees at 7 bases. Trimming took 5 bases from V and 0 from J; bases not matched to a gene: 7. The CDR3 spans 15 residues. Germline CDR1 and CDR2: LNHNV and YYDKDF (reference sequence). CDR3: CATSGESGNSYEQYF. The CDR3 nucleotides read TGTGCCACCAGCGGGGAGAGCGGGAACTCCTACGAGCAGTACTTC.

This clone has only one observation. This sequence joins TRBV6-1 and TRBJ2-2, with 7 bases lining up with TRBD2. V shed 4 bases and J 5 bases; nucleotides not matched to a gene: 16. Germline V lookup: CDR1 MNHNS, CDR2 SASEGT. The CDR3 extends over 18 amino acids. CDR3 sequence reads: CASSALLKTSLGTGELFF. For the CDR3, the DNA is TGTGCCAGCAGTGCACTACTGAAGACTAGCCTTGGTACCGGGGAGCTGTTTTTT.

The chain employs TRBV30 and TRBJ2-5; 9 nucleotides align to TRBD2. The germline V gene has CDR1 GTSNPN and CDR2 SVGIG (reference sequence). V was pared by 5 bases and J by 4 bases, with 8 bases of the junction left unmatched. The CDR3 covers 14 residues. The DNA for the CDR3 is TGTGCCTGGGATAATAGCGGGAGAGGAGAGACCCAGTACTTC. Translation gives CAWDNSGRGETQYF.